This TCR beta chain was found in a study of spatial heterogeneity in lung cancer. Documented time point: sample taken at primary tumor resection. Sequencing of whole RNA from tumor, nontumor lung or frozen PBMC involved no sorting. The approximately 79 donors had untreated early-stage non-small cell lung cancer. Concerning this clonotype: A much more abundant neighbour one base away suggests this may be a read error.

TCRdb itself ran the 5' RACE reads through MiXCR, one entry per CDR3 protein. Among about 28,000 distinct CDR3 sequences listed, about 8.8% were seen once. Sequenced material: PBMCs, taken at surgery. This TCR came from a female donor with early-stage non-small cell lung cancer.

CDR3 loop: CASSPRQVRSNIQYF. CDR3 nucleotides: TGTGCCAGCAGCCCACGACAAGTACGGTCTAACATTCAGTACTTC. This chain uses TRBV11-3 with TRBJ2-4; D gene ambiguous. The CDR3 has 15 amino acids. The V and J ends lost 5 bases and 7 bases respectively, with 18 bases between them. Germline CDR1 reads SGHNT; CDR2 reads YENEEA. The whole variable domain, filled in from reference TRBV11-3 and TRBJ2-4, reads EAGVVQSPRYKIIEKKQPVAFWCNPISGHNTLYWYLQNLGQGPELLIRYENEEAVDDSQLPKDRFSAERLKGVDSTLKIQPAELGDSAVYLCASSPRQVRSNIQYFGAGTRLSVL.